This TCR beta chain was captured by sequencing in a study of T cells in Graves' hyperthyroidism and ophthalmopathy. Study-wide points: Ophthalmopathy onset followed model prediction by a median about six months.

Researchers took RNA transcripts and amplified the TCR beta CDR3 regions from them. TCR CDR3 underwent first-round RT-PCR with the HTBI primer set. Each CDR3 protein gets one entry after TCRdb re-called the multiplex PCR reads with MiXCR. Of approximately 630,000 distinct CDR3 sequences listed, under 20% are singletons. Stable Graves' hyperthyroidism meant no ophthalmopathy progression within 18 months. The CDR3 covers 15 residues. Per germline, CDR1 LGHDT and CDR2 YNNKEL (reference sequence). The V gene lost 0 bases and the J gene lost 4 bases, with 10 bases spanning the gap. This clonotype was recorded at least ten times. The antigen is unknown.

This sequence was found in a woman under 40 with Graves' hyperthyroidism. Sequenced input: blood. The chain couples TRBV3-1 to TRBJ1-5; D gene ambiguous. CDR3 in DNA: TGTGCCAGCAGCCAAGATCCTGGAGGGAATCAGCCCCAGCATTTT. Translating it yields CASSQDPGGNQPQHF.